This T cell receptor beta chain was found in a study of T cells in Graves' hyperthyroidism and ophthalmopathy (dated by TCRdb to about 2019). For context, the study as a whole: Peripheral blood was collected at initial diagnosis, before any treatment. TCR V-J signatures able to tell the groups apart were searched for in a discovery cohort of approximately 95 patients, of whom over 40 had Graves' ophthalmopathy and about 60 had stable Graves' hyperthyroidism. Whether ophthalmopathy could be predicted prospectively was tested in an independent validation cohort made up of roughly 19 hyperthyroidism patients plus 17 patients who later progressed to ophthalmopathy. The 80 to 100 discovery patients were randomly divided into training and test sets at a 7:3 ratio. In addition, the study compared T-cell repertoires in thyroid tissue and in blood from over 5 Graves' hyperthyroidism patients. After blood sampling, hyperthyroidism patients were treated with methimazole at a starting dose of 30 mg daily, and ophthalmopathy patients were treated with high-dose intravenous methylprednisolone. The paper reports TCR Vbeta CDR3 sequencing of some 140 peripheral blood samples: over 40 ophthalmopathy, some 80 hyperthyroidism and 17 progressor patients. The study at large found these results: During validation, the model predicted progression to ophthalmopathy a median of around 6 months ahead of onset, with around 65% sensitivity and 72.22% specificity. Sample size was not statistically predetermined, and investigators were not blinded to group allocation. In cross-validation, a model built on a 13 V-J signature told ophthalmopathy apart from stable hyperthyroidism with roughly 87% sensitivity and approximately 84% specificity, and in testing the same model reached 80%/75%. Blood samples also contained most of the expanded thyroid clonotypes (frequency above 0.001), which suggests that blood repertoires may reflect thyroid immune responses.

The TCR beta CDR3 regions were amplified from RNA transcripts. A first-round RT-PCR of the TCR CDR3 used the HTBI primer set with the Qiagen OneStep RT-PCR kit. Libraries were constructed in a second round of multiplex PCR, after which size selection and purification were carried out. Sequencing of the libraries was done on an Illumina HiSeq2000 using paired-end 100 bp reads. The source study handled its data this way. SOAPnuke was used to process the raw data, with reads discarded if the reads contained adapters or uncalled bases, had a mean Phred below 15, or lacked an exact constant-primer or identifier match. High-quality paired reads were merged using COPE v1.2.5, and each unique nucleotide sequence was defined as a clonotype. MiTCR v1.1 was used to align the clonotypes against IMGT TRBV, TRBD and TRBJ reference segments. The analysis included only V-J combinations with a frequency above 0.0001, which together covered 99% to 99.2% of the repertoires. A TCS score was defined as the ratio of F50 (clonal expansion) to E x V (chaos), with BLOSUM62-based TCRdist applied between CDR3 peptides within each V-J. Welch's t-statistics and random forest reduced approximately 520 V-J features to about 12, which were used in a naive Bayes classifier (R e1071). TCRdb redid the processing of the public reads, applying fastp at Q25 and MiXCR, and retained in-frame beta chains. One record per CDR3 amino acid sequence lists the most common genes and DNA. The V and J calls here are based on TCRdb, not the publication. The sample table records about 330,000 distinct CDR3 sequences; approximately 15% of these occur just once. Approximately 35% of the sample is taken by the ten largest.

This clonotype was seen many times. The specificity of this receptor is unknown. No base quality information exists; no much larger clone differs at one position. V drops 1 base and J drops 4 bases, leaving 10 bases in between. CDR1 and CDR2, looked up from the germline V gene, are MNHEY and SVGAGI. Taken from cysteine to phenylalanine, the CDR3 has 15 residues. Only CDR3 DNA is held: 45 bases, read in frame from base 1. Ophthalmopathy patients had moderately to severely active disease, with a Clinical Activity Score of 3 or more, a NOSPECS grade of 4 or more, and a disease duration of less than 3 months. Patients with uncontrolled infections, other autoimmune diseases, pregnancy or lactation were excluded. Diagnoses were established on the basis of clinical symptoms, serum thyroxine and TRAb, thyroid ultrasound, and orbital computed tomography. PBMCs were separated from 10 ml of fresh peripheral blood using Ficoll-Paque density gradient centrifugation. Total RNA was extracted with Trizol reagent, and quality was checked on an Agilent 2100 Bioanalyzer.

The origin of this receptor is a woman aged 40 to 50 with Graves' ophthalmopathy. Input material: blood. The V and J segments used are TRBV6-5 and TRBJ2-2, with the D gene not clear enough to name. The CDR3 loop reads CASSYFWELTGELFF. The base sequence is TGTGCCAGCAGTTACTTTTGGGAACTCACCGGGGAGCTGTTTTTT.